The T cell receptor (beta chain) under discussion was sequenced for a study of human T cells and chemical hapten exposure. As for time point: patch test 1, 2 weeks after DPC sensitization. The treatment: therapeutic diphenylcyclopropenone sensitization with weekly scalp DPC. Study outcomes and limitations: It was expanded TCRs that formed significantly more large CDR3 similarity clusters than controls did.

Original handling: Per sample, the median was around 96,000 TCRs, with values from 23,224 to 690,600. TCRdb analysed the RACE reads with MiXCR anew, one entry per CDR3 protein. TCRdb, not the original authors, processed these V and J calls. The profile shows under 200,000 distinct CDR3 sequences, more than 14% of them singletons. This clonotype was picked up many times. The antigen is not known. This likely comes from a read error, as the CDR3 has no conserved phenylalanine or tryptophan at its end. The limits of the CDR3 on the DNA are not certain, so only TCRdb's listed CDR3 is given. The CDR3 numbers 12 amino acids, ends counted. Looked up from germline, CDR1 is MNHEY and CDR2 is SVGAGI.

V usage is TRBV6-5 and J usage is TRBJ1-2; the DNA was not used to check the table's D call, TRBD1. This material consisted of whole blood, taken in connection with sensitization to the hapten diphenylcyclopropenone (DPC). This sequence originates from a woman aged 25-40 years with alopecia areata. Some clones in this sample may be carry-over from other donors' samples. CDR3 protein: CASSYSGTGTLS.